These 7 T cell receptor beta chains were all obtained from the same sample, sequenced in a study of regulatory T cells in long-lasting Graves disease. This sample's time point: newly diagnosed GD, antithyroid drugs for less than 3 months. Extracted RNA from PBMCs served as the source of the TCR library. For TCR beta, libraries came from iRepertoire HTBI primers and Arm-PCR of CDR3 regions. Each CDR3 protein gets one entry after TCRdb re-called the multiplex PCR reads with MiXCR. The sample lists approximately 210,000 distinct CDR3 sequences, about a sixth occurring once. Material: peripheral blood mononuclear cells (PBMCs), obtained at new diagnosis, from a patient treated with antithyroid drugs. All receptors come from a female donor with Graves disease.

The V and J genes are TRBV12-3 or TRBV12-4 and TRBJ2-5, with a weak D call TRBD1 (6 bases). There are 14 residues in the CDR3. V shed 7 bases and J shed 1 base, with 13 bases lying between them. The DNA of the CDR3 is TGTGCCAGCACCCAAACAGGGACCCAAGAGACCCAGTACTTC. Translating gives CASTQTGTQETQYF.

This CDR3 is CASSSLLAAGDNEQFF. CDR3 nucleotides: TGTGCCAGCAGCTCCCTACTAGCTGCCGGGGACAATGAGCAGTTCTTC. This rearrangement joins TRBV11-3 to TRBJ2-1; possibly TRBD2 for D (6 bases). Deletions cut 4 bases from V and 5 bases from J, with 18 bases between. The CDR3 loop spans 16 amino acids. CDR1 is SGHNT, CDR2 YENEEA, per germline.

This clonotype was observed at least ten times. The chain is built from TRBV20-1 and TRBJ1-6, with TRBD1 identical over 7 bases. The CDR3 covers 17 residues. The V and J ends lost 4 bases and 9 bases, in that order; junction bases with no gene match: 18. Germline V gene lookup returns CDR1 DFQATT and CDR2 SNEGSKA (reference sequence). The CDR3 spells CSATPGQSARGSSPLHF. CDR3 nucleotides: TGCAGTGCTACCCCGGGACAGTCAGCCCGAGGTTCTTCACCCCTCCACTTT.

This clonotype was seen many times. V gene TRBV3-1 combines with J gene TRBJ1-1; the D is unclear. V was shortened by 2 bases and J by 6 bases, with 13 bases between the two germline ends. In germline, CDR1 is LGHDT, CDR2 YNNKEL (reference sequence). The CDR3 extends over 14 amino acids. CDR3 nucleotides: TGTGCCAGCAGCCAATACACAGCAAGCCCTGAAGCTTTCTTT. This codes for CASSQYTASPEAFF.

This clonotype was recorded only once. The rearrangement uses TRBV12-3 or TRBV12-4 and TRBJ2-5; no firm D call. The CDR3 runs 14 residues. The V and J ends lost 7 bases and 0 bases respectively, with 12 bases between them. CDR3 region: CASTPSTYQETQYF. The DNA for the CDR3 is TGTGCCAGCACCCCCTCGACGTACCAAGAGACCCAGTACTTC.

Ten or more counts support this clonotype. J is TRBJ1-2 and V is TRBV7-2; D is perhaps TRBD1 (5 bases). Trimming took 1 base from V and 4 from J, leaving 7 bases between them. The CDR3 length is 13 residues. In germline, CDR1 is SGHTA, CDR2 FQGNSA. The CDR3 sequence: CASSLERGYGYTF. In DNA, the CDR3 is TGTGCCAGCAGCTTAGAAAGGGGCTATGGCTACACCTTC. The entire variable domain, with the rest obtained from reference TRBV7-2 and TRBJ1-2, is as follows: GAGVSQSPSNKVTEKGKDVELRCDPISGHTALYWYRQSLGQGLEFLIYFQGNSAPDKSGLPSDRFSAERTGGSVSTLTIQRTQQEDSAVYLCASSLERGYGYTFGSGTRLTVV.

The chain joins TRBV25-1 to TRBJ2-1; D perhaps matches TRBD2 (5 bases). The CDR3 is 15 residues long. Trimming removed 2 bases at V and 2 bases at J, with 10 bases between. Germline V CDR1 and CDR2: MGHDK, SYGVNS. Here the CDR3 reads CASSESLGTYNEQFF. CDR3 bases: TGTGCCAGCAGTGAAAGTCTCGGGACCTACAATGAGCAGTTCTTC.